This T cell receptor beta chain appears in the sequencing data of a study of blood T cell repertoires in COVID-19. TCRdb's copy holds only in-frame clones and misses some; the assay was immunoSEQ multiplex PCR. The profile shows 350,000 to 400,000 clones, more than 80% of them singletons. Per germline, CDR1 SGHRS and CDR2 YFSETQ. The trim removed 4 bases at V and 7 bases at J, leaving 11 bases unmatched. The CDR3 has 17 residues. The TCR originated in a man aged 18-30 years who had recovered from COVID-19. The specimen sequenced was PBMCs or T cells enriched from blood (not recorded which). The genes are TRBV5-1 and TRBJ2-1, with TRBD2 matching over 13 bases. The CDR3 region is CASSQRTSGSFGNEQFF. In DNA form, the CDR3 reads TGCGCCAGCAGCCAGAGGACTAGCGGGAGTTTCGGGAATGAGCAGTTCTTC.